What follows describes a single TCR beta chain. Its specificity is not known. Assay used: immunoSEQ multiplex PCR; TCRdb lists only in-frame clones, some missing. Here the sample spans 150,000 to 200,000 clones, almost 95% being singletons. The sample originates from a study of T cell responses to AZD1222 COVID-19 vaccine. Overall study findings and caveats: Baseline seropositives among AZD1222 recipients totaled only six or seven. Most donors were white British and more were female, and clonal diversity was possibly underestimated.

The CDR3 has 13 residues. Germline V gives CDR1 SQVTM, CDR2 ANQGSEA. Trimming cost V 0 bases and J 7 bases; bases outside gene matches: 3. Material: peripheral blood, obtained on day 0 of AZD1222 vaccination. V is TRBV29-1 and J is TRBJ1-2, with 9 bases identical to TRBD1. The TCR originated in an adult in good health. The CDR3 DNA reads TGCAGCGTTGAAGAGTCGGGACAGGGTGGCTACACCTTC. It is translated as CSVEESGQGGYTF.